The clone carrying this TCR beta chain was observed once. This entry comes from a study of cytomegalovirus exposure and HLA in healthy donors. Germline CDR1 and CDR2: SNHLY and FYNNEI. This CDR3 is 15 amino acids long. V was clipped by 2 bases and J by 5 bases, with 13 bases between them. Primers for the PCR totalled 60 Vbeta and 13 Jbeta. Measured with immunoSEQ multiplex PCR; TCRdb has only the in-frame clones, and not every one. The sample holds under 150,000 clones, about 64% seen once. Sequencing input: PBMCs. The origin of this receptor is a man aged 18 to 30 in good health and CMV-seropositive. The chain has TRBV2 and TRBJ1-5; D gene ambiguous. Here the CDR3 reads CASSEMGVGDQPQHF. The CDR3 DNA reads as TGTGCCAGCAGTGAAATGGGAGTCGGGGATCAGCCCCAGCATTTT.